A single sample is the source of the 27 T cell receptor beta chains below, sequenced in a study of control samples from healthy donors and cancer patients. Using immunoSEQ multiplex PCR, the repertoire was profiled, and TCRdb retains in-frame clones only, with some absent. This sample carries 90,000 to 100,000 clones, less than 95% of them seen once, and the ten largest clones take under 4%. The sample consisted of blood. These receptors came from a woman between 18 and 30 years old in good health.

V gene TRBV14 combines with J gene TRBJ1-1; weak D call: TRBD1 (5 bases). The CDR3 is 16 amino acids. Trimming removed 5 bases from V and 6 bases from J, with 22 bases in between. Germline CDR1 and CDR2: SGHDN and FVKESK. This CDR3 reads CASSVAASRDPPEAFF. In DNA form, the CDR3 reads TGTGCCAGCAGCGTAGCGGCGTCGCGGGACCCCCCTGAAGCTTTCTTT.

This clone was seen once. V is TRBV6-5 and J is TRBJ2-5, with D perhaps TRBD1 (5 bases). Per the germline V gene, CDR1 is MNHEY and CDR2 is SVGAGI. The CDR3 spans 14 residues. V was cut by 0 bases and J by 5 bases, with 10 bases left in between. CDR3 coding DNA: TGTGCCAGCAGTTACTCGATCCCAGGGGAGACCCAGTACTTC. It translates to CASSYSIPGETQYF.

The rearrangement joins TRBV18 to TRBJ1-2; 7 bases line up with TRBD1. Germline CDR1 and CDR2: KGHSH and LQKENI. V trimming: 5 bases; J trimming: 7 bases; junction bases outside the gene matches: 7. The CDR3 has 13 residues. The CDR3, as DNA: TGTGCCAGCTCAACAGGGGAGGAGAGTGGCTACACCTTC. It codes for CASSTGEESGYTF. Supplemented by reference TRBV18 and TRBJ1-2, the full variable domain reads NAGVMQNPRHLVRRRGQEARLRCSPMKGHSHVYWYRQLPEEGLKFMVYLQKENIIDESGMPKERFSAEFPKEGPSILRIQQVVRGDSAAYFCASSTGEESGYTFGSGTRLTVV.

This clone was seen only once. Other DNA sequences in the sample encode the same CDR3. This chain connects TRBV18 to TRBJ1-5; D not resolved. Germline V lookup: CDR1 KGHSH, CDR2 LQKENI. Trimming stripped 3 bases from V and 0 bases from J, with 3 bases between. There are 13 residues in the CDR3. The CDR3 protein is CASSPDSNQPQHF. For the CDR3, the DNA is TGTGCCAGCTCACCCGATAGCAATCAGCCCCAGCATTTT.

CDR3 sequence (DNA): TGTGCCAGCAGCCATACTAGCGGGGGGGAAGAGACCCAGTACTTC. Translation gives CASSHTSGGEETQYF. The rearrangement uses TRBV7-6 and TRBJ2-5, with 13 bases matching TRBD2. Per germline, CDR1 SGHVS and CDR2 FNYEAQ. The CDR3 length is 15 residues. V lost 5 bases to trimming and J lost 3 bases; unmatched junction nucleotides: 3.

The rearrangement uses TRBV6-6 and TRBJ2-2; no clear D. V was trimmed by 6 bases and J by 7 bases, leaving 18 bases between them. The germline V gene has CDR1 MNHNY and CDR2 SVGAGI (reference sequence). CDR3 length: 15 residues. The CDR3 sequence is CASRNGRSDIGELFF. The CDR3 coding sequence is TGTGCCAGCAGAAACGGACGTTCTGATATCGGGGAGCTGTTTTTT.

The chain carries TRBV25-1 and TRBJ1-6, with D tentatively TRBD1 (6 bases). The CDR3 has 14 residues. V was trimmed by 7 bases and J by 8 bases, leaving 15 bases between them. Germline V gene lookup returns CDR1 MGHDK and CDR2 SYGVNS. This chain's CDR3 is CASKPGGLDSPLHF. DNA for the CDR3: TGTGCCAGCAAACCCGGGGGGCTTGATTCACCCCTCCACTTT.

The chain uses TRBV19 and TRBJ2-2, with 9 bases identical to TRBD1. The CDR3 is 15 residues long. CDR1 is LNHDA and CDR2 is SQIVND in the germline V gene (reference sequence). V dropped 10 bases and J dropped 2; count of bases not matched to a gene: 8. The CDR3 bases are TGTGCCACCAGCCGGGACAGGGTAAACACCGGGGAGCTGTTTTTT. This sequence encodes CATSRDRVNTGELFF.

The chain combines TRBV27 with TRBJ2-3; D remains ambiguous. CDR1 is MNHEY, CDR2 SMNVEV, per germline (reference sequence). V lost 2 bases and J 5 bases, leaving 2 bases between the germline ends. The CDR3 has 11 amino acids. CDR3 residues: CASSLGDTQYF. The CDR3 DNA is TGTGCCAGCAGTTTAGGAGATACGCAGTATTTT.

The chain carries TRBV7-9 and TRBJ2-3; 9 bases map to TRBD2. CDR3 length: 16 residues. Germline trimming cut 2 bases from V and 5 bases from J; bases unmatched to any gene: 8. CDR1 and CDR2 from the germline V gene are SEHNR and FQNEAQ (reference sequence). The CDR3 nucleotides are TGTGCCAGCAGCTTACTGCGGGGGGGTCTTGGAGATACGCAGTATTTT. Translation gives CASSLLRGGLGDTQYF.

The chain combines TRBV5-1 with TRBJ2-7, with no clear D. The CDR3 has 13 residues. In germline, CDR1 is SGHRS, CDR2 YFSETQ. Trimming shortened V by 1 base and J by 4 bases, and 9 bases separated the two germline ends. This CDR3 is CASSLIGAYEQYF. Written as DNA, the CDR3 is TGCGCCAGCAGCTTGATTGGCGCTTACGAGCAGTACTTC.

The V call is TRBV5-6, the J call TRBJ1-4, with D uncertain. V was clipped by 6 bases and J by 5 bases, with 14 bases between them. CDR3 length: 14 amino acids. Germline assignment: CDR1 SGHDT and CDR2 YYEEEE. The CDR3 protein is CASTLGMGNEKLFF. The CDR3 DNA reads TGTGCCAGCACCCTGGGGATGGGCAATGAAAAACTGTTTTTT.

The rearrangement links TRBV5-1 to TRBJ2-7; a possible D gene is TRBD1 (6 bases). The germline CDR1 and CDR2 sequences are SGHRS and YFSETQ. Trimming shortened V by 4 bases and J by 1 base, and 18 bases separated the two germline ends. The CDR3 is 16 amino acids. The CDR3 DNA follows: TGCGCCAGCAGCCCCTCGTCCCTACAGGGTTCCTACGAGCAGTACTTC. Protein: CASSPSSLQGSYEQYF.

CDR3 residues: CASSKPGQGDQPQHF. CDR3 nucleotides: TGTGCCAGTAGTAAACCCGGACAGGGTGATCAGCCCCAGCATTTT. The chain couples TRBV19 to TRBJ1-5, with 8 bases aligning to TRBD1. V trimming: 4 bases; J trimming: 5 bases; junction bases outside the gene matches: 7. Germline CDR1 and CDR2: LNHDA and SQIVND (reference sequence). The length of the CDR3 is 15 residues.

The table lists this clone with a count of one. V and J are TRBV2 and TRBJ2-7, with D perhaps matching TRBD1 or TRBD2 (5 bases each). Germline CDR1 and CDR2: SNHLY and FYNNEI. The CDR3 is made up of 14 amino acids. The V and J ends lost 3 bases and 2 bases respectively, with 11 bases between them. The CDR3 here is CASSEGRGAYEQYF. The CDR3 DNA reads TGTGCCAGCAGTGAGGGACGGGGAGCCTACGAGCAGTACTTC. Complete variable domain (other parts from reference TRBV2 and TRBJ2-7): EPEVTQTPSHQVTQMGQEVILRCVPISNHLYFYWYRQILGQKVEFLVSFYNNEISEKSEIFDDQFSVERPDGSNFTLKIRSTKLEDSAMYFCASSEGRGAYEQYFGPGTRLTVT.

The chain is built from TRBV25-1 and TRBJ1-1; unclear D gene. The CDR3 spans 15 residues. Trimming took 3 bases from V and 2 from J, leaving 13 bases between them. CDR1 is MGHDK and CDR2 is SYGVNS in the germline V gene. The CDR3 region is CASSDPGRANTEAFF. In nucleotides, the CDR3 is TGTGCCAGCAGTGACCCTGGACGGGCTAACACTGAAGCTTTCTTT.

This clone was seen more than once but under ten times. The chain combines TRBV14 with TRBJ2-1; 9 nucleotides line up with TRBD1. The germline gives CDR1 SGHDN, CDR2 FVKESK. V was clipped by 5 bases and J by 1 base; unmatched bases: 18. This CDR3 is 20 amino acids long. This chain's CDR3 is CASSTLNPGQGTTSYNEQFF. The DNA for the CDR3 is TGTGCCAGCAGCACCCTAAATCCGGGACAGGGAACGACGTCCTACAATGAGCAGTTCTTC.

This clone was recorded once. This chain joins TRBV10-2 and TRBJ1-1; D unresolved. Germline values: CDR1 WSHSY, CDR2 SAAADI. The CDR3 has 14 amino acids. The ends were cut back, 4 bases at V and 2 bases at J, with 11 bases in the middle. CDR3 loop: CASSVSGLNTEAFF. The CDR3 DNA reads as TGCGCCAGCAGTGTTTCTGGGCTTAACACTGAAGCTTTCTTT.

V and J are TRBV4-1 and TRBJ1-3; 7 bases agree with TRBD1. The V gene's germline CDR1 is MGHRA and CDR2 YSYEKL. CDR3 size: 14 residues. J lost 4 bases, V lost 0 bases, and 0 bases had no gene match. The CDR3 protein is CASSQEDRGNTIYF. Written as DNA, the CDR3 is TGCGCCAGCAGCCAAGAGGACAGGGGAAACACCATATATTTT.

This chain joins TRBV19 and TRBJ1-5; 7 nucleotides align to TRBD1. The J segment lost 6 bases and the V segment lost 6 bases, leaving 11 bases of the junction unmatched. The germline gives CDR1 LNHDA, CDR2 SQIVND (reference sequence). This CDR3 region has 15 residues. The CDR3 is CASSRAGGKIQPQHF. In DNA, the CDR3 is TGTGCCAGTAGCCGGGCAGGGGGTAAGATTCAGCCCCAGCATTTT.

The chain combines TRBV6-1 with TRBJ1-2, with D uncertain. The CDR3 length is 12 residues. V was pared by 0 bases and J by 5 bases, with 4 bases between. Germline assignment: CDR1 MNHNS and CDR2 SASEGT. The DNA for the CDR3 is TGTGCCAGCAGTGAAGCAGGGTATGGCTACACCTTC. It yields the protein CASSEAGYGYTF.

The sample holds a few counts of this clone. The rearrangement uses TRBV7-9 and TRBJ2-5; 12 nucleotides line up with TRBD2. This CDR3 is 17 amino acids long. From germline, CDR1 is SEHNR and CDR2 FQNEAQ (reference sequence). With V trimmed by 1 base and J by 4 bases, 7 bases remained unmatched. CDR3 in amino acids: CASSLGILAGGGETQYF. In nucleotides, the CDR3 is TGTGCCAGCAGCTTAGGCATACTAGCGGGGGGAGGAGAGACCCAGTACTTC.

This clone was counted once. The chain combines TRBV5-5 with TRBJ2-2, with D unresolved. The CDR3 has 14 amino acids. With 0 bases removed from V and 2 bases from J, the gap between germline ends came to 5 bases. Germline V CDR1 and CDR2: SGHKS, YYEKEE (reference sequence). CDR3 DNA sequence: TGTGCCAGCAGCTTGGAGCTCAACACCGGGGAGCTGTTTTTT. It specifies CASSLELNTGELFF.

V usage is TRBV5-4 and J usage is TRBJ1-3; the D gene is possibly TRBD1 (6 bases). Trimming removed 4 bases at V and 4 bases at J, with 21 bases between. Germline V gene data show CDR1 as SGHNT and CDR2 as YYREEE (reference sequence). The CDR3 sequence is 17 residues long. CDR3 nucleotide sequence: TGTGCCAGCAGCCCGGGCCTTACAGGGCTCGAGGGAAACACCATATATTTT. Protein product: CASSPGLTGLEGNTIYF.

The chain uses TRBV24-1 and TRBJ1-2, with TRBD1 matching over 8 bases. This CDR3 has 14 residues. J was trimmed by 3 bases and V by 4 bases; bases with no gene match: 3. The germline CDR1 and CDR2 sequences are KGHDR and SFDVKD. CDR3 nucleotides: TGTGCCACCAGTGACCCGGGACAGGACTATGGCTACACCTTC. It encodes CATSDPGQDYGYTF.

This chain uses TRBV2 with TRBJ1-2, with a tentative D call TRBD1 (5 bases). Trimming removed 7 bases at V and 8 bases at J, with 20 bases between. From germline, CDR1 is SNHLY and CDR2 FYNNEI. The CDR3 is 14 residues long. This CDR3 is CASIPSGRVKGYTF. CDR3 coding DNA: TGTGCCAGCATCCCTTCGGGCAGGGTGAAAGGCTACACCTTC. Using reference TRBV2 and TRBJ1-2 for the parts outside the CDR3, the full variable domain is EPEVTQTPSHQVTQMGQEVILRCVPISNHLYFYWYRQILGQKVEFLVSFYNNEISEKSEIFDDQFSVERPDGSNFTLKIRSTKLEDSAMYFCASIPSGRVKGYTFGSGTRLTVV.

The gene calls are TRBV7-9 and TRBJ1-2; D gene ambiguous. Germline CDR1 and CDR2: SEHNR and FQNEAQ (reference sequence). Trimming cost V 3 bases and J 4 bases, with 18 bases left between them. The CDR3 spans 16 residues. CDR3 nucleotides: TGTGCCAGCAGCTTTTCGACTGACATCCTCCTCTATGGCTACACCTTC. It translates to CASSFSTDILLYGYTF. Variable domain in full (rest from reference TRBV7-9 and TRBJ1-2): DTGVSQNPRHKITKRGQNVTFRCDPISEHNRLYWYRQTLGQGPEFLTYFQNEAQLEKSRLLSDRFSAERPKGSFSTLEIQRTEQGDSAMYLCASSFSTDILLYGYTFGSGTRLTVV.